This TCR beta chain came from a study of blood T cell repertoires in COVID-19. The overall study: Sample material is recorded as cDNA or gDNA derived from T cells, B-cell-depleted T cells, or PBMCs.

The CDR3 is made up of 13 amino acids. Trimming removed 3 bases from V and 3 bases from J, with 9 bases in between. Germline CDR1 and CDR2: MGHRA and YSYEKL. In the authors' workflow: The assay estimated nucleated cells by amplifying reference gene primers. The repertoire was sequenced with immunoSEQ multiplex PCR; TCRdb's copy has only in-frame clones and lacks some. V and J calls and clone size are given by that table; D and trimming were obtained from the DNA. The sample lists 200,000 or so clones, approximately 91% seen once, with 15% to 20% in the top ten. Sequenced material: peripheral blood. The chain employs TRBV4-1 and TRBJ2-7, with D perhaps TRBD2 (6 bases). This clonotype originated in a man aged 50 or older with COVID-19, enrolled during active disease. The CDR3 protein is CASSQRLVYEQYF. In nucleotides, the CDR3 is TGCGCCAGCAGCCAGCGACTAGTCTACGAGCAGTACTTC.